This TCR beta chain was profiled in a study of early T cells in non-severe SARS-CoV-2 infection. At the level of the study: RNA in bulk from unsorted whole blood was sequenced, and chains were unpaired.

Each CDR3 protein is one row after TCRdb ran MiXCR on the 5' RACE reads. The sample yields 50,000 to 65,000 distinct CDR3 sequences, approximately 11% seen once. Trimming took off 6 bases at V and 5 bases at J, with 20 bases between the two ends. This CDR3 is 14 amino acids long. Germline CDR1 reads DFQATT; CDR2 reads SNEGSKA (reference sequence). The clonotype was recovered from an adult who was a healthcare worker with PCR-confirmed SARS-CoV-2 infection or an uninfected control (not recorded which). V usage is TRBV20-1 and J usage is TRBJ2-7; D perhaps matches TRBD1 (5 bases). This sample comprised whole blood, obtained at baseline. CDR3: CSATRAGPGDEQYF. DNA of the CDR3: TGCAGTGCCACCAGGGCCGGACCCGGCGACGAGCAGTACTTC.